These 30 T cell receptor beta chains came from one sample sequenced in a study of breast tumors, draining lymph nodes, adjacent tissues. MiXCR was run by TCRdb on the multiplex PCR reads, yielding one entry per CDR3 protein. The sample carries around 12,000 distinct CDR3 sequences, roughly 72% recorded once. The sequenced sample was tumor-adjacent breast tissue. The origin of the receptors is a female donor with breast cancer. Some clones in this sample may be carry-over from other donors' samples.

The CDR3 loop is CSAHRDSSYEQYF. CDR3 DNA: TGCAGTGCTCACAGGGATAGCTCCTACGAGCAGTACTTC. This chain connects TRBV20-1 to TRBJ2-7; D might be TRBD1 (6 bases). The germline gives CDR1 DFQATT, CDR2 SNEGSKA (reference sequence). The CDR3 loop spans 13 amino acids. V lost 5 bases, J lost 0 bases, and 11 bases lay in between.

J is TRBJ2-7 and V is TRBV5-1; possibly TRBD1 for D (6 bases). Germline CDR1 SGHRS, CDR2 YFSETQ. V lost 3 bases to trimming and J lost 3 bases, with 7 bases between them. CDR3 length: 12 amino acids. CDR3 nucleotide sequence: TGCGCCAGCAGCTCAGGGGTCTACGAGCAGTACTTC. Its protein product is CASSSGVYEQYF.

The chain employs TRBV4-1 and TRBJ1-4; D gene ambiguous. The length of the CDR3 is 19 residues. Trimming took 1 base from V and 0 from J, leaving 18 bases between them. Germline CDR1 MGHRA, CDR2 YSYEKL. The CDR3 spells CASSQVAAEWSTTNEKLFF. DNA of the CDR3: TGCGCCAGCAGCCAAGTGGCAGCAGAATGGTCTACAACTAATGAAAAACTGTTTTTT.

The chain links TRBV15 to TRBJ2-3; 13 positions match TRBD2. There are 16 residues in the CDR3. Unmatched junction bases numbered 3, after V lost 3 bases and J lost 3 bases. Germline V gene lookup returns CDR1 LNHNV and CDR2 YYDKDF (reference sequence). CDR3 region: CATSRGLAGMTDTQYF. CDR3 coding DNA: TGTGCCACCAGCAGGGGACTAGCGGGAATGACAGATACGCAGTATTTT.

CDR3 loop: CASSSNRDSTQYF. The CDR3 DNA sequence: TGTGCCAGCAGCTCCAACCGGGACAGCACCCAGTACTTC. The chain has TRBV7-3 and TRBJ2-4, with 7 positions matching TRBD1. V lost 4 bases, J lost 13 bases, and 10 bases stayed unmatched. CDR3 length equals 13 residues. Germline V CDR1 and CDR2: SGHTA, FQGTGA. Together with reference TRBV7-3 and TRBJ2-4, the CDR3 gives the full variable domain: GAGVSQTPSNKVTEKGKYVELRCDPISGHTALYWYRQSLGQGPEFLIYFQGTGAADDSGLPNDRFFAVRPEGSVSTLKIQRTERGDSAVYLCASSSNRDSTQYFGAGTRLSVL.

The genes are TRBV20-1 and TRBJ2-7; 12 nucleotides align to TRBD2. CDR1 and CDR2 from the germline V gene are DFQATT and SNEGSKA (reference sequence). V trimming: 0 bases; J trimming: 2 bases; junction bases outside the gene matches: 5. The CDR3 spans 16 residues. The CDR3 nucleotides read TGCAGTGCTAGAGATCGGCTAGCGGGAGGGACCTACGAGCAGTACTTC. Translated: CSARDRLAGGTYEQYF.

The rearrangement joins TRBV7-3 to TRBJ2-1; 8 bases fit TRBD2. The V gene end was trimmed by 1 base and the J gene end by 2 bases; junction bases not matched to a gene: 13. The CDR3 has 19 amino acids. Germline CDR1 reads SGHTA; CDR2 reads FQGTGA. CDR3 nucleotides: TGTGCCAGCAGCTTAAGCCCCCAGCTAGCGGGCCCTACCTACAATGAGCAGTTCTTC. Amino acid sequence: CASSLSPQLAGPTYNEQFF.

This rearrangement joins TRBV15 to TRBJ2-3, with D unresolved. The CDR3 sequence is 15 residues long. Looked up from germline, CDR1 is LNHNV and CDR2 is YYDKDF (reference sequence). V lost 4 bases, J lost 4 bases, and 15 bases lay in between. The CDR3 DNA follows: TGTGCCACCAGCACCTCCTACCCGTCGGCAGATACGCAGTATTTT. Encoded protein: CATSTSYPSADTQYF.

The chain uses TRBV10-3 and TRBJ2-7; 12 bases match TRBD2. J was trimmed by 8 bases and V by 3 bases; bases with no gene match: 11. The CDR3 loop spans 16 amino acids. Germline lookup yields CDR1 ENHRY and CDR2 SYGVKD. The CDR3 nucleotides are TGTGCCATCAGTGAAGGAGCTAGCGGGAGGGAAGTTAAGCAGTACTTC. Residues: CAISEGASGREVKQYF.

This chain connects TRBV6-2 or TRBV6-3 to TRBJ2-1; 8 bases are a match to TRBD2. V trimming: 5 bases; J trimming: 5 bases; junction bases outside the gene matches: 8. This CDR3 comprises 15 residues. Germline CDR1 and CDR2: MNHEY and SVGEGT. The CDR3 DNA follows: TGTGCCAGCAGTAAGAGCGGGAGCTTAAACAATGAGCAGTTCTTC. This encodes CASSKSGSLNNEQFF.

The chain has TRBV6-5 and TRBJ2-7, with 7 bases fitting TRBD1. Germline V CDR1 and CDR2: MNHEY, SVGAGI. The CDR3 length is 14 residues. Trimming removed 5 bases from V and 1 base from J; junction bases left unmatched: 5. The CDR3 is CASSRQGRSYEQYF. CDR3 DNA: TGTGCCAGCAGTCGACAGGGAAGGTCCTACGAGCAGTACTTC.

The chain couples TRBV20-1 to TRBJ2-7; D gene ambiguous. The CDR3 totals 14 residues. Germline V gene lookup returns CDR1 DFQATT and CDR2 SNEGSKA (reference sequence). Trimming pared 3 bases from V and 2 bases from J, leaving 14 bases between. The CDR3 DNA sequence: TGCAGTGCTAGTGGTGTGGCAGACGCCTACGAGCAGTACTTC. The encoded protein is CSASGVADAYEQYF.

The chain recombines TRBV2 with TRBJ2-1; perhaps TRBD1 as D (5 bases). This CDR3 has 13 residues. V was cut by 6 bases and J by 5 bases, with 11 bases left in between. Germline CDR1 SNHLY, CDR2 FYNNEI. The CDR3 DNA reads TGTGCCAGCAGGAATCCAGGGAACAATGAGCAGTTCTTC. Amino acid sequence: CASRNPGNNEQFF. Combining the CDR3 with reference TRBV2 and TRBJ2-1 gives the whole variable domain EPEVTQTPSHQVTQMGQEVILRCVPISNHLYFYWYRQILGQKVEFLVSFYNNEISEKSEIFDDQFSVERPDGSNFTLKIRSTKLEDSAMYFCASRNPGNNEQFFGPGTRLTVL.

This clonotype was seen a few times. A junction end diverges from the germline sequence, so it may reflect a read error. The rearrangement uses TRBV7-7 and TRBJ2-3; 7 bases line up with TRBD2. The CDR3 loop spans 15 amino acids. Germline lookup yields CDR1 SSHAT and CDR2 FNYEAQ (reference sequence). In DNA, the CDR3 is TGTGCTAGCAGCTTACGCCTAGCGGACACAGATACGCAGTATTTT. This sequence encodes CASSLRLADTDTQYF.

In its sample, this clonotype was seen many times. The chain combines TRBV5-6 with TRBJ1-2, with 12 bases lining up with TRBD1. The CDR3 consists of 14 residues. Per the germline V gene, CDR1 is SGHDT and CDR2 is YYEEEE. Germline trimming cut 3 bases from V and 8 bases from J; bases unmatched to any gene: 5. The CDR3 DNA reads as TGTGCCAGCAGCTATCGGGACAGGGGGCTCGGCTACACCTTC. Encoded protein: CASSYRDRGLGYTF.

The rearrangement uses TRBV20-1 and TRBJ1-2, with 7 bases matching TRBD1. The V gene's germline CDR1 is DFQATT and CDR2 SNEGSKA (reference sequence). The CDR3 is 15 amino acids. With 0 bases clipped from V and 3 bases from J, the junction kept 7 bases outside the gene matches. In DNA form, the CDR3 reads TGCAGTGCTAGAGACTTGACGACAGGGTACTATGGCTACACCTTC. Translated: CSARDLTTGYYGYTF.

The chain joins TRBV28 to TRBJ2-5; the match to TRBD2 covers 9 bases. CDR1 and CDR2 (germline): MDHEN, SYDVKM. J was trimmed by 6 bases and V by 5 bases; bases with no gene match: 16. The CDR3 spans 17 residues. In nucleotides, the CDR3 is TGTGCCAGCAGTCCCCGGGGAGCGGGAGGCGGTGTTAAGACCCAGTACTTC. It is translated as CASSPRGAGGGVKTQYF.

The V and J genes are TRBV6-5 and TRBJ2-7; TRBD1 agrees at 12 bases. Trimming took 6 bases from V and 12 from J; bases not matched to a gene: 3. The CDR3 runs 11 residues. In germline, CDR1 is MNHEY, CDR2 SVGAGI. CDR3: CASRGTGGLYF. The CDR3 DNA follows: TGTGCCAGCAGGGGGACAGGGGGCCTGTACTTC.

Details on this clonotype: This may arise from a read error, as a much more abundant clone is one base away. This chain joins TRBV24-1 and TRBJ2-5, with D possibly being TRBD1 (6 bases). The germline CDR1 and CDR2 sequences are KGHDR and SFDVKD. There are 16 residues in the CDR3. The CDR3 nucleotides are TGTGCCACCAGTGACCCGGGTCGGGACAACCAAGAGACCCGGTACTTC. Its protein product is CATSDPGRDNQETRYF.

V usage is TRBV15 and J usage is TRBJ2-5, with a possible D match to TRBD2 (6 bases). V was cut by 1 base and J by 3 bases, with 12 bases left in between. The CDR3 spans 15 residues. CDR1 is LNHNV, CDR2 YYDKDF, per germline (reference sequence). CDR3 amino acids: CATSRARSGKETQYF. DNA of the CDR3: TGTGCCACCAGCAGAGCACGTAGCGGCAAAGAGACCCAGTACTTC.

The J gene is TRBJ2-7, the V gene TRBV6-6; TRBD1 might be the D (6 bases). V was clipped by 8 bases and J by 0 bases, with 26 bases between them. Germline loops: CDR1 MNHNY, CDR2 SVGAGI (reference sequence). This CDR3 has 18 amino acids. CDR3 protein: CASGPSLGNGQSSYEQYF. The CDR3 DNA is TGTGCCAGCGGCCCTAGTCTTGGTAACGGACAGAGCTCCTACGAGCAGTACTTC.

This chain joins TRBV7-8 and TRBJ2-1, with TRBD2 identical over 8 bases. Germline V gives CDR1 SGHVS, CDR2 FQNEAQ. The CDR3 has 14 amino acids. The ends lost 3 bases at V and 6 bases at J; junction bases unmatched: 4. The DNA of the CDR3 is TGTGCCAGCAGCTTTCTACTAGCGGTCAATGAGCAGTTCTTC. Amino acid sequence: CASSFLLAVNEQFF. Variable domain in full (rest from reference TRBV7-8 and TRBJ2-1): GAGVSQSPRYKVAKRGQDVALRCDPISGHVSLFWYQQALGQGPEFLTYFQNEAQLDKSGLPSDRFFAERPEGSVSTLKIQRTQQEDSAVYLCASSFLLAVNEQFFGPGTRLTVL.

The chain employs TRBV15 and TRBJ2-2; 12 bases are a match to TRBD2. The V gene end was trimmed by 5 bases and the J gene end by 5 bases; junction bases not matched to a gene: 3. Germline assignment: CDR1 LNHNV and CDR2 YYDKDF (reference sequence). This CDR3 has 15 residues. The CDR3 DNA reads TGTGCCACCAGCGCTAGCGGGAGGGTGACCGGGGAGCTGTTTTTT. Translation gives CATSASGRVTGELFF.

V gene TRBV20-1 combines with J gene TRBJ1-1; no firm D call. Germline V gives CDR1 DFQATT, CDR2 SNEGSKA (reference sequence). The CDR3 is 12 residues long. V dropped 6 bases and J dropped 2 bases, with 10 bases sitting between them. In DNA, the CDR3 is TGCAGTGCCTCCGCCGCCAACACTGAAGCTTTCTTT. It is translated as CSASAANTEAFF.

This clonotype is classed as medium-sized. The genes are TRBV2 and TRBJ2-1, with D perhaps matching TRBD2 (6 bases). CDR1 and CDR2 from the germline V gene are SNHLY and FYNNEI. The CDR3 runs to 16 residues. Between the trimmed V and J ends, which lost 3 bases and 5 bases, there was a span of 17 bases. The CDR3 here is CASSDIPVGSHNEQFF. CDR3 DNA sequence: TGTGCCAGCAGTGATATCCCTGTCGGGAGCCACAATGAGCAGTTCTTC. Filled out from reference TRBV2 and TRBJ2-1, the complete variable domain reads EPEVTQTPSHQVTQMGQEVILRCVPISNHLYFYWYRQILGQKVEFLVSFYNNEISEKSEIFDDQFSVERPDGSNFTLKIRSTKLEDSAMYFCASSDIPVGSHNEQFFGPGTRLTVL.

J is TRBJ2-1 and V is TRBV20-1; TRBD2 might be the D (7 bases). The CDR3 runs to 14 residues. Per the germline V gene, CDR1 is DFQATT and CDR2 is SNEGSKA (reference sequence). CDR3 protein: CSLLGGGPDNEQFF. DNA for the CDR3: TGCAGCTTATTAGGGGGAGGGCCTGACAATGAGCAGTTCTTC.

This clonotype occurred a few times. The chain links TRBV5-1 to TRBJ2-7; D possibly corresponds to TRBD1 (6 bases). Germline-derived CDR1 and CDR2 are SGHRS and YFSETQ. V was pared by 3 bases and J by 5 bases, with 18 bases between. The CDR3 runs 15 residues. The CDR3 sequence is CASSSRTLDSDEQYF. The CDR3 region has the DNA TGCGCCAGCAGCTCTCGAACCTTGGACAGCGACGAGCAGTACTTC. The full variable domain, completed using reference TRBV5-1 and TRBJ2-7, is KAGVTQTPRYLIKTRGQQVTLSCSPISGHRSVSWYQQTPGQGLQFLFEYFSETQRNKGNFPGRFSGRQFSNSRSEMNVSTLELGDSALYLCASSSRTLDSDEQYFGPGTRLTVT.

This clonotype qualifies as medium-sized. This chain joins TRBV6-4 and TRBJ2-2, with D tentatively TRBD1 or TRBD2 (5 bases each). The CDR3 length is 15 residues. Trimming shortened V by 8 bases and J by 4 bases, and 17 bases separated the two germline ends. Germline lookup yields CDR1 MRHNA and CDR2 SNTAGT. The CDR3, as DNA: TGTGCCAGCGGGGGAAGGGAACCGAGCACCGGGGAGCTGTTTTTT. Translation: CASGGREPSTGELFF.

The rearrangement links TRBV6-5 to TRBJ2-7; perhaps TRBD2 as D (5 bases). Trimming shortened V by 6 bases and J by 6 bases, and 12 bases separated the two germline ends. The germline V gene encodes CDR1 MNHEY and CDR2 SVGAGI. CDR3 length: 12 residues. The CDR3 region has the DNA TGTGCCAGCAGCAACGGGATCGGCGAGCAGTACTTC. This encodes CASSNGIGEQYF.

Here the CDR3 DNA reads TGCGCCAGCGCCGAAGGGGAGGTAGGTCTCTACGAGCAGTACTTC. It is translated as CASAEGEVGLYEQYF. The chain couples TRBV10-1 to TRBJ2-7; a possible D gene is TRBD2 (6 bases). Germline CDR1 and CDR2: WNHNN and SYGVQD (reference sequence). The CDR3 has 15 residues. The germline V and J ends were trimmed by 8 bases and 3 bases, with 20 bases remaining between them.